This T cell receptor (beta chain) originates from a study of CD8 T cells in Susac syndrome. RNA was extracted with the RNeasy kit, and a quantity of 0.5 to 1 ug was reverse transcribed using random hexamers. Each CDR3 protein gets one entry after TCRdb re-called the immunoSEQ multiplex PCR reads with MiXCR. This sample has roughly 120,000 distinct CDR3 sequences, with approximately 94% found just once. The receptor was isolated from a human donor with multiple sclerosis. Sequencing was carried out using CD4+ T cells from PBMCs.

In DNA form, the CDR3 reads TGTGCCAGCAGCCAAGTTACTGACAGGGCCGCTGAAGCTTTCTTT. Its translation is CASSQVTDRAAEAFF. The V call is TRBV4-2, the J call TRBJ1-1; TRBD1 matches at 7 bases. Germline CDR1 reads LGHNA; CDR2 reads YNFKEQ. V shed 1 base and J 6 bases; nucleotides not matched to a gene: 8. The CDR3 is 15 amino acids.